The entry that follows covers one TCR beta chain sequence. Methods used by the authors: Amplification of reference gene primers was used by the study to estimate nucleated cell counts. Libraries were prepared by immunoSEQ multiplex PCR; TCRdb keeps only in-frame clonotypes and omits some of them. V and J calls and clone size are copied from that table; D and trimming were computed from the DNA. The sample records tens of thousands of clones, over 65% being singletons. These data belong to a study of blood T cell repertoires in COVID-19. The overall study: The study drew acute and convalescent COVID-19 samples from the United States, Italy and Spain. T cells, B-cell-depleted T cells, or PBMCs supplied cDNA or gDNA.

Sequenced material: peripheral blood. This TCR derives from a woman in her seventies with acute or convalescent COVID-19.

CDR3 DNA sequence: TGTGCCAGCAGTCCTTCGAGGGTTCGAGGTGAAAAACTGTTTTTT. This codes for CASSPSRVRGEKLFF. The gene calls are TRBV27 and TRBJ1-4; D is unclear. Germline V gene data show CDR1 as MNHEY and CDR2 as SMNVEV (reference sequence). The CDR3 sequence is 15 residues long. Trimming left V 5 bases short and J 7 bases short, with 17 bases between. Full variable domain (missing parts from reference TRBV27 and TRBJ1-4): EAQVTQNPRYLITVTGKKLTVTCSQNMNHEYMSWYRQDPGLGLRQIYYSMNVEVTDKGDVPEGYKVSRKEKRNFPLILESPSPNQTSLYFCASSPSRVRGEKLFFGSGTQLSVL.